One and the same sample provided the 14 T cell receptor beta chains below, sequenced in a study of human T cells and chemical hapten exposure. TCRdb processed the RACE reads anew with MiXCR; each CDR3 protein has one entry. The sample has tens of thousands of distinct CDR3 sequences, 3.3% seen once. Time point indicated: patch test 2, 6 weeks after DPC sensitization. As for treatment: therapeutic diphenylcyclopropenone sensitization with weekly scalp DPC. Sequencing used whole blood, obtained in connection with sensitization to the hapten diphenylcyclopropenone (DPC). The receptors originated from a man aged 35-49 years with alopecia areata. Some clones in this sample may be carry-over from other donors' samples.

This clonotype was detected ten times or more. CDR3 sequence reads: CASSVGVSVTEAFF. Here the CDR3 DNA reads TGTGCCAGCAGCGTCGGGGTTTCAGTCACTGAAGCTTTCTTT. V and J are TRBV9 and TRBJ1-1; the D is unclear. V dropped 2 bases and J dropped 4 bases, with 12 bases sitting between them. Per the germline V gene, CDR1 is SGDLS and CDR2 is YYNGEE. This CDR3 is 14 amino acids long.

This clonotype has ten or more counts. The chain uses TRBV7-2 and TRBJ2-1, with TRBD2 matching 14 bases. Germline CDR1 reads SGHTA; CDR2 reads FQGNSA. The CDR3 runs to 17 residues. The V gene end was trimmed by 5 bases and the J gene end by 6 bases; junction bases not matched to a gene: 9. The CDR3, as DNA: TGTGCCAGCAGCAGCGGACTAGCGGGGGGTGGGAGCAATGAGCAGTTCTTC. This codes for CASSSGLAGGGSNEQFF.

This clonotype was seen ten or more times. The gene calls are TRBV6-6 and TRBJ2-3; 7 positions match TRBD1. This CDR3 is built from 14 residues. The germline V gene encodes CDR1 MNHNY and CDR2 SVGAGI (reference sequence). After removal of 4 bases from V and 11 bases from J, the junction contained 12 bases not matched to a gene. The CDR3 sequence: CASSFTEGARGQYF. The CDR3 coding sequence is TGTGCCAGCAGTTTCACTGAGGGGGCGAGGGGGCAGTATTTT.

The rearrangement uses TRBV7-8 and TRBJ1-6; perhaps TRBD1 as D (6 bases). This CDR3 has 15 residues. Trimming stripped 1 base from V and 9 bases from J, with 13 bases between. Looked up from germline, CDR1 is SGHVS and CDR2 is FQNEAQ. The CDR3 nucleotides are TGTGCCAGCAGCTTAGTCAGGGGAAATGGTTCACCCCTCCACTTT. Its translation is CASSLVRGNGSPLHF.

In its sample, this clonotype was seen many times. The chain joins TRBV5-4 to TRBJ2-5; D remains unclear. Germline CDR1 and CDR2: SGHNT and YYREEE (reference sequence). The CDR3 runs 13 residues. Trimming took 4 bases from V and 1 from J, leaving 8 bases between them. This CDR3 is CASSRQSQETQYF. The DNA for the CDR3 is TGTGCCAGCAGCCGTCAGAGCCAAGAGACCCAGTACTTC.

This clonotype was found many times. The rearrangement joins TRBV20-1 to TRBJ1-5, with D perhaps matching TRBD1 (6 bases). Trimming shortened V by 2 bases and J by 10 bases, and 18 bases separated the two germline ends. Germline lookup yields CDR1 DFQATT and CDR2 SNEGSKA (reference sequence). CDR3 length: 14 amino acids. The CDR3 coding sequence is TGCAGTGCTAGACTAGGGGGGGCCCACCGTCCCCAGCATTTT. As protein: CSARLGGAHRPQHF.

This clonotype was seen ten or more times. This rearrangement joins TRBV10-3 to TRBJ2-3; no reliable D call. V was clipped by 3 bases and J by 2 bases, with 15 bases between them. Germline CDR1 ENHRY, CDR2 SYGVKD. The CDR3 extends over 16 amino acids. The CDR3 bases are TGTGCCATCAGTGAAGGAACGTTAAAAAACACAGATACGCAGTATTTT. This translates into CAISEGTLKNTDTQYF.

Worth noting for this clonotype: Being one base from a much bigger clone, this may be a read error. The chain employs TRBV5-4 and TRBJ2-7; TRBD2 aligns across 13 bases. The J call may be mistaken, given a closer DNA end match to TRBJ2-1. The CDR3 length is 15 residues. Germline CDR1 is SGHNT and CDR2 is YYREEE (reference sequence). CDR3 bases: TGTGCCAGCAGCGGGACTAGCGGGATCTCCTACGAGCAGTTCTTC. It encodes CASSGTSGISYEQFF.

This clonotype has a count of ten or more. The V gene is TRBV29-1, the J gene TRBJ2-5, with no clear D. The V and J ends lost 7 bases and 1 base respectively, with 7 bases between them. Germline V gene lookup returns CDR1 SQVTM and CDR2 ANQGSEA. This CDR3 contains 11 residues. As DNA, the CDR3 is TGCAGCGCGGAGCTCCAAGAGACCCAGTACTTC. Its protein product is CSAELQETQYF. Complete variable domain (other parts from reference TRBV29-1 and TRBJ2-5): SAVISQKPSRDICQRGTSLTIQCQVDSQVTMMFWYRQQPGQSLTLIATANQGSEATYESGFVIDKFPISRPNLTFSTLTVSNMSPEDSSIYLCSAELQETQYFGPGTRLLVL.

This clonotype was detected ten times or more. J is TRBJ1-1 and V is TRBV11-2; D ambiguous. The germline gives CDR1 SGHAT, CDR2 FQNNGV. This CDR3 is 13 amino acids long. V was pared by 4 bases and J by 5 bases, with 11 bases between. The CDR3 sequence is CASSSNGRTEAFF. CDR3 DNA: TGTGCCAGCAGCTCCAACGGCAGAACTGAAGCTTTCTTT.

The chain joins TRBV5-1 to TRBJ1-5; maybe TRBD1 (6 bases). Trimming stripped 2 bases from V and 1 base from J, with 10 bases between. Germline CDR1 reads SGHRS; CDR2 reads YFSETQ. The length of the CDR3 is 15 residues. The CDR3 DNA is TGCGCCAGCAGCTTCTCAGGGGCGAGCAATCAGCCCCAGCATTTT. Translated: CASSFSGASNQPQHF.

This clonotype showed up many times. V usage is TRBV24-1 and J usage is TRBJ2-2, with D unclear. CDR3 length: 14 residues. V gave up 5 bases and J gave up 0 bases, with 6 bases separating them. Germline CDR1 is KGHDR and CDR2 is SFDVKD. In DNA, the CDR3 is TGTGCCACCAGTGTGGCAGCGAACACCGGGGAGCTGTTTTTT. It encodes CATSVAANTGELFF.

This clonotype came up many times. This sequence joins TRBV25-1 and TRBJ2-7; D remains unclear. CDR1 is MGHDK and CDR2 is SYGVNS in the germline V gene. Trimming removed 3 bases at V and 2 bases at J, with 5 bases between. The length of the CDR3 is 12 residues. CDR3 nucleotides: TGTGCCAGCAGTGACGCCGCCTACGAGCAGTACTTC. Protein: CASSDAAYEQYF.

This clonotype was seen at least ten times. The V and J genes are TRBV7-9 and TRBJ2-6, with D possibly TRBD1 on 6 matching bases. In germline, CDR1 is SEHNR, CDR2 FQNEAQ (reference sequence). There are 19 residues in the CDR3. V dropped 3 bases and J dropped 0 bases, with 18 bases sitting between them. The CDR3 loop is CASSFGILRGSSGANVLTF. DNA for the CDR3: TGTGCCAGCAGCTTTGGGATACTCAGGGGATCCTCTGGGGCCAACGTCCTGACTTTC.